This TCR beta chain is drawn from a study of CD8 T cells in Susac syndrome. Study information: Patients with Susac syndrome were therapy-naive, on corticosteroids, or on intravenous immunoglobulin alone at blood draw.

Trimming cost V 1 base and J 3 bases, with 6 bases left between them. The CDR3 runs to 13 residues. Germline CDR1 and CDR2: DFQATT and SNEGSKA (reference sequence). Reverse transcription of about 0.5 to 1 ug RNA was carried out with random hexamers. TCRdb re-called the immunoSEQ multiplex PCR reads with MiXCR, one entry per CDR3 protein. The sample contains about 180,000 distinct CDR3 sequences, just under 95% of which appear only once. This chain joins TRBV20-1 and TRBJ2-2; no clear D. Sequenced sample: CD4+ T cells from PBMCs. This sequence originates from a human donor with Susac syndrome. DNA for the CDR3: TGCAGTGCTAGAGCATGGGACACCGGGGAGCTGTTTTTT. It translates to CSARAWDTGELFF.